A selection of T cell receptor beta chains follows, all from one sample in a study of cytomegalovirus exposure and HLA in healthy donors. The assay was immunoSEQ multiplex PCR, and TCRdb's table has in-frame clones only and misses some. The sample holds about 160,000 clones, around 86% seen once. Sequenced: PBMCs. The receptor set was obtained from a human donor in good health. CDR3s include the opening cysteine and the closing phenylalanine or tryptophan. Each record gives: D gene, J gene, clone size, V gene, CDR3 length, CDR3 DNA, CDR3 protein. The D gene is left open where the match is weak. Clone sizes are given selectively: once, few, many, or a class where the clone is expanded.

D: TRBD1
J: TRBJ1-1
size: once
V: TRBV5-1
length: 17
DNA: TGCGCCAGCAGCTTGGGGACAGGGGGCTTTGGGAACACTGAAGCTTTCTTT
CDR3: CASSLGTGGFGNTEAFF

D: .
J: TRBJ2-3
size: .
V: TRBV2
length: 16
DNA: TGTGCCAGCAGTGAAGGCGGGGGCGCTAGCACAGATACGCAGTATTTT
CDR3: CASSEGGGASTDTQYF

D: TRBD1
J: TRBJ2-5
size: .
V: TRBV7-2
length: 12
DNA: TGTGCCAGCGCGACAGGGTCGGAGACCCAGTACTTC
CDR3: CASATGSETQYF

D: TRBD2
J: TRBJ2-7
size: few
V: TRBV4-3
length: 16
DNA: TGCGCCAGCAGCCAGAACCTAGCGGGGGCCTCCTACGAGCAGTACTTC
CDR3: CASSQNLAGASYEQYF

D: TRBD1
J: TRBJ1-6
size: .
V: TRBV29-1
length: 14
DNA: TGCAGCGTGTCTTTGGGACAGGAAAATTCGCCCCTCCACTTT
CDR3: CSVSLGQENSPLHF

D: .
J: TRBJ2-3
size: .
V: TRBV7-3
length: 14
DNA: TGTGCCAGCAGCCCTATTAACAGTGACGGTACGCAGTATTTT
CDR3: CASSPINSDGTQYF

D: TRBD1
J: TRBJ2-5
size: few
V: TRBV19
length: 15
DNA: TGTGCCAGTAGTCCCTACCGACAGGGGAGCGAGACCCAGTACTTC
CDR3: CASSPYRQGSETQYF

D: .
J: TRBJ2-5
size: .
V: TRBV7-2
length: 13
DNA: TGTGCCAGCAGCTTAGACAGGGAGGAGACCCAGTACTTC
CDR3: CASSLDREETQYF

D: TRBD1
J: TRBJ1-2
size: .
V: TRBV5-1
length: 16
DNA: TGCGCCAGCAGTGCCCTTATGGTGGGACAGGGCGGCGGCTACACCTTC
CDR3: CASSALMVGQGGGYTF

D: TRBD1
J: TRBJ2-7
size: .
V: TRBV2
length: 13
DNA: TGTGCCAGCAATCCAGGGGGCTCCTACGAGCAGTACTTC
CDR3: CASNPGGSYEQYF

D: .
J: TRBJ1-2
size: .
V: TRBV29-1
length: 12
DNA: TGCAGCGCCGGTGGCGGGCTGGATGGCTACACCTTC
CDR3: CSAGGGLDGYTF

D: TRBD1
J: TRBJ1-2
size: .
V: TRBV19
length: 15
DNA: TGTGCCAGTCGGGTCGGGGACAGGGTTGTTAATGACTACACCTTC
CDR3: CASRVGDRVVNDYTF

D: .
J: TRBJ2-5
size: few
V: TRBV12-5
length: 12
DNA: TGTGCTAGTGGTTTGGTACTTGGGCCCCAGTACTTC
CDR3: CASGLVLGPQYF

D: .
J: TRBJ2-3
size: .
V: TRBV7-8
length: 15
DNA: TGTGCCAGCAGCTCAGACGGTCGGGGCACAGATACGCAGTATTTT
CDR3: CASSSDGRGTDTQYF

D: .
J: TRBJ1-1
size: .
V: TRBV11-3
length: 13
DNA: TGTGCCAGCAGCCCGCGGACAGCTATTGAAGCTTTCTTT
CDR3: CASSPRTAIEAFF

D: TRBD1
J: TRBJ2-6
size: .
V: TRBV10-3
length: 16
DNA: TGTGCCATCAGTGAAGGGACAGACTCTGGGGCCAACGTCCTGACTTTC
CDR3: CAISEGTDSGANVLTF

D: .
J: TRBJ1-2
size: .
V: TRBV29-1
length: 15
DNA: TGCAGCGTTGAAGATTTCTCAGTCTCCGGGGATGGCTACACCTTC
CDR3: CSVEDFSVSGDGYTF

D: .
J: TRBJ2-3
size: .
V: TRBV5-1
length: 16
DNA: TGCGCCAGCAGCTTGGGTGTGGGGTCGGGGACAGATACGCAGTATTTT
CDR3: CASSLGVGSGTDTQYF

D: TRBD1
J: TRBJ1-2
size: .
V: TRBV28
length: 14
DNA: TGTGCCAGCAGTGGATTTGACAGGGTCTATGGCTACACCTTC
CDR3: CASSGFDRVYGYTF

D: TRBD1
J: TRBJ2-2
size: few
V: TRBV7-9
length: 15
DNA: TGTGCCAGCAGCCTCAGGGGGCGCCCCCCCGGGGAGCTGTTTTTT
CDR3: CASSLRGRPPGELFF

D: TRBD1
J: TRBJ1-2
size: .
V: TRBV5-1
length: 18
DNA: TGCGCCAGCAGCTTGATGGGACAGGGGGCACAGGTTTACTATGGCTACACCTTC
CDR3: CASSLMGQGAQVYYGYTF

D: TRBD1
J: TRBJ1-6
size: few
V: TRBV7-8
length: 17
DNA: TGTGCCAGCAGCTTACGAGCGACAGGGGCCTATAATTCACCCCTCCACTTT
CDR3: CASSLRATGAYNSPLHF

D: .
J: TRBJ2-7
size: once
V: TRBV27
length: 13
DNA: TGTGCCAGCAGTCCCCAGGGAGGCTACGAGCAGTACTTC
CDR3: CASSPQGGYEQYF

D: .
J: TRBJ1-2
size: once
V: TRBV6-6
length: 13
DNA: TGTGCCAGCAGTGACCGGGACTTTCATGGCTACACCTTC
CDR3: CASSDRDFHGYTF

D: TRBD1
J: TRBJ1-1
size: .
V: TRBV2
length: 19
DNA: TGTGCCAGCATCGGGACGGGATCCAGGACAGGGGGGTTCAACACTGAAGCTTTCTTT
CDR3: CASIGTGSRTGGFNTEAFF

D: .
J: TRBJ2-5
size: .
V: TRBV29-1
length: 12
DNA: TGCAGCGTTGTTCCCGTGCAAGAGACCCAGTACTTC
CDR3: CSVVPVQETQYF

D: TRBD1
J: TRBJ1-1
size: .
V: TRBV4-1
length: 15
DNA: TGCGCCAGCAGCCTCGGGACAGGGAGGGTCACTGAAGCTTTCTTT
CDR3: CASSLGTGRVTEAFF

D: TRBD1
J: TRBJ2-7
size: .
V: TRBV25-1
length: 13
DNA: TGTGCCAGCAGTGTGACAGGGGCCTACGAGCAGTACTTC
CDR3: CASSVTGAYEQYF

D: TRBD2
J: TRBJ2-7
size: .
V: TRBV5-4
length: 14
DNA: TGTGCCAGCAGCTTGGGGGCGGGGGTCGACGAGCAGTACTTC
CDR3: CASSLGAGVDEQYF

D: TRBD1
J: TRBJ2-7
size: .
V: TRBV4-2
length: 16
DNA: TGTGCCAGCAGCGCGGAGGCCGGACAGGGTCACGACGAGCAGTACTTC
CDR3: CASSAEAGQGHDEQYF

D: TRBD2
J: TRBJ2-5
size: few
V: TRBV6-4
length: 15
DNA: TGTGCCAGCAGTGACAGGGCGGGGGGCCAAGAGACCCAGTACTTC
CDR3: CASSDRAGGQETQYF

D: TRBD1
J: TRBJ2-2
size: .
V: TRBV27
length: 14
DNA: TGTGCCAGCAGTTTAGCCACAGGGGCCGGGGAGCTGTTTTTT
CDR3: CASSLATGAGELFF

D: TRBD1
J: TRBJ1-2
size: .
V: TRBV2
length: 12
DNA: TGTGCCAGCAGTAGACAGGGGGATGGCTACACCTTC
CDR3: CASSRQGDGYTF

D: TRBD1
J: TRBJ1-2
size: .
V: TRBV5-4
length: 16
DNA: TGTGCCAGCAGCCGACCCCTGGGACAGTACAACTATGGCTACACCTTC
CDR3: CASSRPLGQYNYGYTF

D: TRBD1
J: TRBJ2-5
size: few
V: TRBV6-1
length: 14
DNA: TGTGCCAGCAGACGGACAGGGGGCCTGGAGACCCAGTACTTC
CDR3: CASRRTGGLETQYF

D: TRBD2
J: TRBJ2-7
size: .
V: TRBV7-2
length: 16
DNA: TGTGCCAGCAGCTTAGAGGCGGGGGGGCCCGGATACGAGCAGTACTTC
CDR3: CASSLEAGGPGYEQYF

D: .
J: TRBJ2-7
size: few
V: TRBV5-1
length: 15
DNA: TGCGCCAGCAGCCCCGGTCATCAGGGAATCCACGAGCAGTACTTC
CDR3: CASSPGHQGIHEQYF

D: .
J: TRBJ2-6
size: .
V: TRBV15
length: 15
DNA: TGTGCCACCAGCAGAGACAGGGCTGGGGCCAACGTCCTGACTTTC
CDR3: CATSRDRAGANVLTF

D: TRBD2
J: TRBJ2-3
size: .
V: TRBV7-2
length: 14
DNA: TGTGCCAGCATCAAGCGGGGGAGCACAGATACGCAGTATTTT
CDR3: CASIKRGSTDTQYF

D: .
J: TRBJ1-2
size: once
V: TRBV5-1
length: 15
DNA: TGCGCCAGCAGCTCCCTCCAGGGATTTCAGGATGGCTACACCTTC
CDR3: CASSSLQGFQDGYTF

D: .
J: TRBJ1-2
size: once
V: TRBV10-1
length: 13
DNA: TGCGCCAGCCCCCCCCTCGGGAACTATGGCTACACCTTC
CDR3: CASPPLGNYGYTF

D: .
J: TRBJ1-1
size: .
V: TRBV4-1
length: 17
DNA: TGCGCCAGCAGCCAGAGACCTCCGGGGAATATGAACACTGAAGCTTTCTTT
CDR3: CASSQRPPGNMNTEAFF

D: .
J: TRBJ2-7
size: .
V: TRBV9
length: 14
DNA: TGTGCCAGCAGCGCGGAGACGAGCTCCTACGAGCAGTACTTC
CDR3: CASSAETSSYEQYF

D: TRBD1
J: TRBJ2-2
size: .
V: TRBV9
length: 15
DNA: TGTGCCAGCAGCCGACGACAGGGCGGCACCGGGGAGCTGTTTTTT
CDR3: CASSRRQGGTGELFF

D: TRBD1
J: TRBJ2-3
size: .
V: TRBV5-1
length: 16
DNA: TGCGCCAGCAGCTTCTTATACGGGACAGGGCCAGATACGCAGTATTTT
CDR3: CASSFLYGTGPDTQYF

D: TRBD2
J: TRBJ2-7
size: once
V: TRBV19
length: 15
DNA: TGTGCCAGTAGTATCCGTCCCGGGGACTACTACGAGCAGTACTTC
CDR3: CASSIRPGDYYEQYF

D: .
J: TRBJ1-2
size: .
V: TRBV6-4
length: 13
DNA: TGTGCCAGCAGTGATGGACAGACCTATGGCTACACCTTC
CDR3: CASSDGQTYGYTF